This is a list of T cell receptor beta chains from one sample in a study of cytomegalovirus exposure and HLA in healthy donors. Measured with immunoSEQ multiplex PCR; TCRdb has only the in-frame clones, and not every one. The table lists approximately 280,000 clones, just over 85% of them singletons. Sequencing was performed on PBMCs. Source of these receptors: a man between 35 and 55 years old in good health and CMV-seropositive. CDR3s include the opening cysteine and the closing phenylalanine or tryptophan. D genes are given only for firm matches. Clone size is not always given. Where it is, it says once, few, many or a class for expanded clones.

V	J	size	D	CDR3	DNA
TRBV28	TRBJ2-7	NA	NA	CASSLRGLGSGEQYF	TGTGCCAGCAGTCTCCGGGGTTTGGGGAGCGGCGAGCAGTACTTC
TRBV7-9	TRBJ1-6	NA	NA	CASSVGAPSPNSPLHF	TGTGCCAGCAGCGTAGGGGCACCCAGCCCTAATTCACCCCTCCACTTT
TRBV19	TRBJ2-7	NA	TRBD2	CASSSLAGLKHYEQYF	TGTGCCAGTAGCTCATTAGCGGGACTGAAACACTACGAGCAGTACTTC
TRBV4-1	TRBJ2-2	NA	TRBD2	CASSQLAGANTGELFF	TGCGCCAGCAGCCAGCTAGCGGGAGCGAACACCGGGGAGCTGTTTTTT
TRBV15	TRBJ2-1	NA	TRBD2	CATSRDKGLAGRIEQFF	TGTGCCACCAGCAGAGATAAGGGTCTAGCGGGAAGGATTGAGCAGTTCTTC
TRBV7-9	TRBJ2-7	NA	TRBD1	CSSSLDRTGSSYEQYF	TGTTCCAGCAGCTTAGACCGGACAGGGAGCTCCTACGAGCAGTACTTC
TRBV2	TRBJ2-1	NA	TRBD2	CASRPGLAGEQFF	TGTGCCAGCAGACCAGGACTAGCGGGAGAGCAGTTCTTC
TRBV19	TRBJ2-7	NA	NA	CASTMGGEQYF	TGTGCCAGTACCATGGGGGGCGAGCAGTACTTC
TRBV19	TRBJ1-3	NA	NA	CASSYRALSSGNTIYF	TGTGCCAGTAGTTACAGGGCTCTAAGCTCTGGAAACACCATATATTTT
TRBV19	TRBJ2-3	NA	TRBD1	CASRIDRGDWNTQYF	TGTGCCAGTAGGATCGACAGGGGGGATTGGAATACGCAGTATTTT
TRBV4-1	TRBJ2-7	NA	TRBD2	CASSLRLAGGQYEQYF	TGCGCCAGCAGCCTTAGACTAGCGGGAGGTCAGTACGAGCAGTACTTC
TRBV28	TRBJ2-7	NA	TRBD1	CASSLRGQGVGEQYF	TGTGCCAGCAGTTTGAGGGGACAGGGCGTCGGAGAGCAGTACTTC
TRBV29-1	TRBJ2-1	once	TRBD2	CSVEVSSGRAFNEQFF	TGCAGCGTTGAAGTCTCTAGCGGGAGGGCGTTCAATGAGCAGTTCTTC
TRBV19	TRBJ1-5	NA	NA	CASIGRGASNQPQHF	TGTGCCAGTATTGGGAGAGGAGCTAGCAATCAGCCCCAGCATTTT
TRBV27	TRBJ2-7	NA	TRBD1	CASSLGTGPREQYF	TGTGCCAGCAGTTTAGGGACAGGACCTCGCGAGCAGTACTTC
TRBV4-2	TRBJ1-2	NA	TRBD1	CASSPRDSYYGYTF	TGTGCCAGCAGCCCTAGGGACAGCTACTATGGCTACACCTTC
TRBV2	TRBJ1-5	NA	TRBD1	CASNPTGNQPQHF	TGTGCCAGCAACCCGACAGGGAATCAGCCCCAGCATTTT
TRBV5-1	TRBJ2-2	NA	TRBD2	CASSSLAGGGGGELFF	TGCGCCAGCAGCTCACTAGCGGGAGGCGGTGGCGGGGAGCTGTTTTTT
TRBV4-3	TRBJ1-4	few	NA	CASSRNLRGNEFGEKLFF	TGCGCCAGCAGCCGAAACTTAAGGGGTAATGAATTTGGTGAAAAACTGTTTTTT
TRBV5-1	TRBJ2-7	NA	TRBD1	CASSLDRQGGHEQYF	TGCGCCAGCAGCTTGGACCGACAGGGTGGCCACGAGCAGTACTTC
TRBV28	TRBJ2-7	NA	NA	CASSNLGGVEYF	TGTGCCAGCAGTAACTTGGGGGGAGTTGAGTACTTC
TRBV5-1	TRBJ2-1	NA	TRBD1	CASSSPGQGSYNEQFF	TGCGCCAGCAGCTCCCCCGGACAGGGTTCCTACAATGAGCAGTTCTTC
TRBV11-2	TRBJ2-7	NA	NA	CASSLDRVRSSYEQYF	TGTGCCAGCAGCTTAGACCGGGTGAGGAGCTCCTACGAGCAGTACTTC